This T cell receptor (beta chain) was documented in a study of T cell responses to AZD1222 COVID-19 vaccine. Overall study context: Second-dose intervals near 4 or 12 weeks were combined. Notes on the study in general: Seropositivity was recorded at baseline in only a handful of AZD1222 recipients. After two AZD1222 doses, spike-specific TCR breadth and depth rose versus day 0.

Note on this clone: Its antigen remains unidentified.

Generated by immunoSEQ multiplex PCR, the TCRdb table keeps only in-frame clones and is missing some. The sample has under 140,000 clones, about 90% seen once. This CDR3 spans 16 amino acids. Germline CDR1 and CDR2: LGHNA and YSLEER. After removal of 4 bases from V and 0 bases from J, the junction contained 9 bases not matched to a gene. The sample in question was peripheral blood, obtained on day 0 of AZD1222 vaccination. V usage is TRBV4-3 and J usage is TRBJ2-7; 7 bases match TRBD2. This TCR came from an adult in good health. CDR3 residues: CASSPSGRGSSYEQYF. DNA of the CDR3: TGCGCCAGCAGCCCCAGTGGGCGGGGGAGCTCCTACGAGCAGTACTTC.